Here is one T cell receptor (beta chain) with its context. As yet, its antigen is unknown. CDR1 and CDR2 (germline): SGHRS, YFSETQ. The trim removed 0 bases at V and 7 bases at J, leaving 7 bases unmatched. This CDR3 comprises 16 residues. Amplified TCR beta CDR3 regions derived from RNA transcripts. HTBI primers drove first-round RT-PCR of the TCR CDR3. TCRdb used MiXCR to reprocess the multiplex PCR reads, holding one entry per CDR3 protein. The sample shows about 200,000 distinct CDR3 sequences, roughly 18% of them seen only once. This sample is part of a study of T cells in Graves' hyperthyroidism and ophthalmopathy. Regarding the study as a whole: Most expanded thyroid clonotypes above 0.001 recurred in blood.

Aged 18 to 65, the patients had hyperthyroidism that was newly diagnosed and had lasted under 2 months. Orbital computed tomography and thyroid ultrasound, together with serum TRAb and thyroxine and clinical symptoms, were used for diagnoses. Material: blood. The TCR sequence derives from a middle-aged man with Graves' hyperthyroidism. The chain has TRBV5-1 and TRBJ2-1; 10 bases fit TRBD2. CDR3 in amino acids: CASSLAATSGENEQFF. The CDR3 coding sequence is TGCGCCAGCAGCTTGGCCGCTACTAGCGGGGAAAATGAGCAGTTCTTC.